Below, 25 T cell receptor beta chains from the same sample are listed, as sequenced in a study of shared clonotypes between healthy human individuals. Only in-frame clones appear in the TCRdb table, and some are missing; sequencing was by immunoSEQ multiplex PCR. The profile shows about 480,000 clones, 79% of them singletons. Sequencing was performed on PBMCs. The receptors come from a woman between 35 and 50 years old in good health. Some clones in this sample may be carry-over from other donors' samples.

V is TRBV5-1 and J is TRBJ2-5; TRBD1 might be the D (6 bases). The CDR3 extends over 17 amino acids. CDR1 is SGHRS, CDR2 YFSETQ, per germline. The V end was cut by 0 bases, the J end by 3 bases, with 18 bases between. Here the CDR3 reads CASSLGAGTTSKETQYF. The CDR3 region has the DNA TGCGCCAGCAGCTTGGGGGCCGGGACAACTTCAAAAGAGACCCAGTACTTC.

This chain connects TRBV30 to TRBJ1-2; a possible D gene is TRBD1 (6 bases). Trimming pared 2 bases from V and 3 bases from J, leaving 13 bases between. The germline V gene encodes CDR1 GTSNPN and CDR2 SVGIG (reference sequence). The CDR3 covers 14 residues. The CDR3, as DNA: TGTGCCTGGAGTCAGGGGACCCCCTACTATGGCTACACCTTC. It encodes CAWSQGTPYYGYTF.

The CDR3 loop is CASSKLGGSNQPQHF. The CDR3 nucleotides are TGTGCCAGTAGTAAACTAGGAGGAAGCAATCAGCCCCAGCATTTT. The rearrangement links TRBV19 to TRBJ1-5, with unresolved D. Per the germline V gene, CDR1 is LNHDA and CDR2 is SQIVND (reference sequence). The CDR3 runs to 15 residues. Trimming shortened V by 4 bases and J by 1 base, and 11 bases separated the two germline ends.

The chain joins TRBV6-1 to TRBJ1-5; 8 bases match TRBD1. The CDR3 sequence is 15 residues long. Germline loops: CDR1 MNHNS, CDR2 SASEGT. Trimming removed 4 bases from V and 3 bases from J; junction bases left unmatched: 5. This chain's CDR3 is CASSAPQGDNQPQHF. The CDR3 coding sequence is TGTGCCAGCAGTGCGCCACAGGGGGACAATCAGCCCCAGCATTTT.

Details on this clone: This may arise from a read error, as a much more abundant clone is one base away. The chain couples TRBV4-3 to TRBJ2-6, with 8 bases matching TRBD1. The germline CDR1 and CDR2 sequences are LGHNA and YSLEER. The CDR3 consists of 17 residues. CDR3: CASGQESGGTGANVLTF. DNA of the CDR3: TGCGCCAGCGGCCAAGAGTCAGGGGGCACTGGGGCCAACGTCCTGACTTTC.

CDR3 sequence reads: CAISAAPATYEQYF. CDR3 nucleotides: TGTGCCATCAGTGCGGCACCAGCAACCTACGAGCAGTACTTC. The chain carries TRBV10-3 and TRBJ2-7, with no clear D. The CDR3 has 14 amino acids. Germline V gene sequence: CDR1 ENHRY, CDR2 SYGVKD. V lost 4 bases and J lost 2, with 12 bases in between.

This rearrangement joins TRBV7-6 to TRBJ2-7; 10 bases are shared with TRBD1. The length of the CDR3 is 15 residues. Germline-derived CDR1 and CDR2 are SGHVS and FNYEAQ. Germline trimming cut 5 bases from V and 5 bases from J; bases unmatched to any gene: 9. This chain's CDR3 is CASSTGDRGVNEQYF. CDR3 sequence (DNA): TGTGCCAGCAGCACTGGGGACAGGGGTGTCAACGAGCAGTACTTC.

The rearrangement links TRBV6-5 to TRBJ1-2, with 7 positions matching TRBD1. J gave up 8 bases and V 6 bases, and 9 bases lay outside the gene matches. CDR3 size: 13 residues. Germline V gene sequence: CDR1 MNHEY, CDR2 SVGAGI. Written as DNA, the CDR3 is TGTGCCAGCAGCCCGGACAGGACAGCCGGCTACACCTTC. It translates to CASSPDRTAGYTF.

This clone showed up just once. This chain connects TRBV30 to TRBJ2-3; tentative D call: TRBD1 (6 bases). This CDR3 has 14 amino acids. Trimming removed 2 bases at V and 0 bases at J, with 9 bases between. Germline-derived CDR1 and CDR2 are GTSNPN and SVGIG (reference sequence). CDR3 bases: TGTGCCTGGAGTAGGACAGTTAGCACAGATACGCAGTATTTT. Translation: CAWSRTVSTDTQYF. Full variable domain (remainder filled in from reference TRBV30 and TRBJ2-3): SQTIHQWPATLVQPVGSPLSLECTVEGTSNPNLYWYRQAAGRGLQLLFYSVGIGQISSEVPQNLSASRPQDRQFILSSKKLLLSDSGFYLCAWSRTVSTDTQYFGPGTRLTVL.

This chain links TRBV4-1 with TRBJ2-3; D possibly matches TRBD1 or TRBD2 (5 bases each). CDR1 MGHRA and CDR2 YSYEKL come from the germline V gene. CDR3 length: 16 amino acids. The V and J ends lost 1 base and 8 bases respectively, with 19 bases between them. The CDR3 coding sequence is TGCGCCAGCAGCCAAGGCGACGCCCGGGACCTAGGTACGCAGTATTTT. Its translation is CASSQGDARDLGTQYF.

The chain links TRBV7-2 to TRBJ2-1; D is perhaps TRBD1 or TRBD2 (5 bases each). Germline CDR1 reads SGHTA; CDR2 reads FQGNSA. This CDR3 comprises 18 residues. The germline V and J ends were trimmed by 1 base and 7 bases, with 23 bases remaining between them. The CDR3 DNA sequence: TGTGCCAGCAGCTTAGTTGGGACCCCTCGCTCTCGGACGAATGAGCAGTTCTTC. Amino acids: CASSLVGTPRSRTNEQFF.

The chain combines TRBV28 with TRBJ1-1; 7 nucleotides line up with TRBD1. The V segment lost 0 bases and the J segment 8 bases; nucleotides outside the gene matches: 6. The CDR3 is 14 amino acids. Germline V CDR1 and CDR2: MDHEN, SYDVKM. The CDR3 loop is CASSLWGTATEAFF. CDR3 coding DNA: TGTGCCAGCAGTTTATGGGGGACAGCCACAGAAGCTTTCTTT.

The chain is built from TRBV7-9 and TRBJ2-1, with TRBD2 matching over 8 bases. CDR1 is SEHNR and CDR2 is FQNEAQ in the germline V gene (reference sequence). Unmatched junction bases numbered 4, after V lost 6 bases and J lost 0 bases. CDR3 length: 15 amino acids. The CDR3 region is CASSRSGASYNEQFF. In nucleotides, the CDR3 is TGTGCCAGCAGTCGTAGCGGGGCCTCCTACAATGAGCAGTTCTTC.

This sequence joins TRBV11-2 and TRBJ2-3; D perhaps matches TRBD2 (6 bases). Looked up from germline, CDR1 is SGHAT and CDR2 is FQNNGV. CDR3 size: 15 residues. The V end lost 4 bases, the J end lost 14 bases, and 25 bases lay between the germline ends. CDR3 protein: CASSSYLSGTQSGYF. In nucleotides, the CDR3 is TGTGCCAGCAGCTCGTACCTGTCCGGGACTCAAAGCGGGTATTTT. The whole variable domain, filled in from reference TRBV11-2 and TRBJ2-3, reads EAGVAQSPRYKIIEKRQSVAFWCNPISGHATLYWYQQILGQGPKLLIQFQNNGVVDDSQLPKDRFSAERLKGVDSTLKIQPAKLEDSAVYLCASSSYLSGTQSGYFGPGTRLTVL.

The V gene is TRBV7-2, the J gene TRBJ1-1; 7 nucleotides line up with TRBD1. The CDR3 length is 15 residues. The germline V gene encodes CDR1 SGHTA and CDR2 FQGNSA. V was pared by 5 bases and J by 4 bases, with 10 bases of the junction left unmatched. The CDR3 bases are TGTGCCAGCAGCCAAACAGGGGCTACCGGCACTGAAGCTTTCTTT. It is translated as CASSQTGATGTEAFF.

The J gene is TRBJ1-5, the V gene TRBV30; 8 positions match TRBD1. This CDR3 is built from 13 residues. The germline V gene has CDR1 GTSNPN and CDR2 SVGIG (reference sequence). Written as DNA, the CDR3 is TGTGCTTACAAGACAGGGGTTAATCAGCCCCAGCATTTT. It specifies CAYKTGVNQPQHF.

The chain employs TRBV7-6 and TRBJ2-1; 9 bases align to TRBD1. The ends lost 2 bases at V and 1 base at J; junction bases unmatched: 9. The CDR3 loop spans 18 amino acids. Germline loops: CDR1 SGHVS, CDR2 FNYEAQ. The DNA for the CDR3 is TGTGCCAGCAGCTTATTTGGGACAGGGATTTTGTCCTACAATGAGCAGTTCTTC. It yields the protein CASSLFGTGILSYNEQFF.

This chain's CDR3 is CASSSLDRGRSEQYF. Here the CDR3 DNA reads TGTGCCAGCAGCAGTTTGGACAGGGGGCGTAGCGAGCAGTACTTC. The gene calls are TRBV5-4 and TRBJ2-7, with TRBD1 identical over 11 bases. V shed 4 bases and J 6 bases; nucleotides not matched to a gene: 9. Germline CDR1 reads SGHNT; CDR2 reads YYREEE (reference sequence). The CDR3 contains 15 residues.

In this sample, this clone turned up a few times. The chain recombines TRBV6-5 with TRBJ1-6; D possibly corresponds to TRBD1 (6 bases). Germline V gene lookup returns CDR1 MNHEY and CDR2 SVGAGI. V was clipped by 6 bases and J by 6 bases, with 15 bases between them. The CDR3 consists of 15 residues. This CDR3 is CASRPEQGGNSPLHF. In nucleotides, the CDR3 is TGTGCCAGCAGGCCCGAACAGGGTGGTAATTCACCCCTCCACTTT.

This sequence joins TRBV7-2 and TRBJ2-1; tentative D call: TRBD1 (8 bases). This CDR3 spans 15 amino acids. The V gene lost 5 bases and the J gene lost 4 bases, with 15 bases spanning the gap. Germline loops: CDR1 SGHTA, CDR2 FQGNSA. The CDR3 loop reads CASSQGASGYNEQFF. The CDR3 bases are TGTGCCAGCAGCCAGGGGGCTAGCGGATACAATGAGCAGTTCTTC.

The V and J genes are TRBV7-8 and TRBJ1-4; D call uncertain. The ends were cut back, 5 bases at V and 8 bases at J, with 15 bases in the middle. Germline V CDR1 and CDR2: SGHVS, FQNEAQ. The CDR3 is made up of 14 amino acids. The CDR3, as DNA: TGTGCCAGCAGCAGGAGGGTGGTCGGAGAAAAACTGTTTTTT. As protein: CASSRRVVGEKLFF.

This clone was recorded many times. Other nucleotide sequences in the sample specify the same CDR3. The CDR3 loop reads CAIRDPGGYEQYF. The CDR3 coding sequence is TGTGCCATCAGGGACCCTGGGGGCTACGAGCAGTACTTC. This rearrangement joins TRBV10-3 to TRBJ2-7; D is tentatively TRBD1 or TRBD2 (5 bases each). V was cut by 6 bases and J by 3 bases, with 12 bases left in between. Germline V gives CDR1 ENHRY, CDR2 SYGVKD. This CDR3 is 13 amino acids long.

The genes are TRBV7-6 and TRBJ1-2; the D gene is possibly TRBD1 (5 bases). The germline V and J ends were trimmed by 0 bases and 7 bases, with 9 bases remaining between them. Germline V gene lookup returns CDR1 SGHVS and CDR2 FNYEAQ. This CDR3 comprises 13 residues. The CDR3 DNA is TGTGCCAGCAGCTTAGCGGGCAGGGCTGGCTACACCTTC. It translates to CASSLAGRAGYTF.

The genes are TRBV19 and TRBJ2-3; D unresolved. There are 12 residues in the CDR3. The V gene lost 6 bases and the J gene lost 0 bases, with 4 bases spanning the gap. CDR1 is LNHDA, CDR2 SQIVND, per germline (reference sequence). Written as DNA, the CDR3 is TGTGCCAGTAGCGCTAGCACAGATACGCAGTATTTT. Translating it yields CASSASTDTQYF.

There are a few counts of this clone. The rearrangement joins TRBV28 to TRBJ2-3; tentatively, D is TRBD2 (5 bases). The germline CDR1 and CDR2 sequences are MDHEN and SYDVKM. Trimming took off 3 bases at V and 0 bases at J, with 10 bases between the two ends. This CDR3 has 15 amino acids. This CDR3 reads CASSLGRDSTDTQYF. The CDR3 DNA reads TGTGCCAGCAGTTTGGGTCGGGATAGCACAGATACGCAGTATTTT.